This T cell receptor (beta chain) was obtained from a study of cytomegalovirus exposure and HLA in healthy donors. As to this clone: Its matching antigen is unknown.

The study's findings and limits: Cytomegalovirus association was listed for 170 or so TCR beta chains.

Germline loops: CDR1 SGHDT, CDR2 YYEEEE. V trimming: 4 bases; J trimming: 6 bases; junction bases outside the gene matches: 9. The CDR3 sequence is 16 residues long. TCRdb's copy holds only in-frame clones and misses some; the assay was immunoSEQ multiplex PCR. This sample has approximately 200,000 clones, with around 80% found just once. The chain is built from TRBV5-6 and TRBJ2-2; 10 bases fit TRBD2. Input material: PBMCs. The sequence came from a woman between 25 and 40 years old in good health and CMV-seropositive. CDR3 amino acids: CASSAAGGPSSGELFF. The CDR3 bases are TGTGCCAGCAGCGCAGCGGGAGGGCCTAGCTCCGGGGAGCTGTTTTTT.